This TCR beta chain came from a study of beta chain features in type 1 diabetes listed by TCRdb under 2018. Regarding the research as a whole: Mean age, gender distribution, total cell number and subset yield were not different between patients and healthy donors. A total of under 140,000,000 sorted cells were examined across all samples, and the number of cells per subset was strongly correlated with RNA yield. In the study, recently diagnosed type 1 diabetes patients and matched healthy donors were compared on the TCRB repertoires of their sorted circulating CD4+ T cell subsets. Regulatory and stem cell-like memory subsets were obtained from only 8 patients and about eight healthy donors, while naive and central memory subsets were obtained from all 30 or so donors.

A single peripheral blood draw of approximately 120 mL on average was collected from each donor into heparinised tubes. Using a panel that included CD45RO, CCR7, CD25, CD127, CD95 and CD27, naive, central memory, regulatory and stem cell-like memory CD4+ T cells were sorted on a BD FACSAria II. A purity above 98% was achieved for all sorted populations. PBMCs were isolated right away by Lymphoprep density gradient centrifugation and were stained directly, without culture. Samples were stained and sorted in pairs, with one healthy donor and one patient per experiment, so that batch effects were minimized. Study-level results and caveats: Type 1 diabetes patients showed a moderate but significant shortening of TCRB CDR3 length in all four CD4+ subsets. Because small numbers of individuals were included in the HLA sub-analyses, any influence of HLA type on TCRB rearrangement was left unresolved. Because cDNA rather than genomic DNA was sequenced, highly expressing activated cells could have been over-represented, although no difference in activation and CD3 levels was found between groups. Naive, central memory and regulatory TCRB repertoires appeared to be more alike among patients than among healthy donors. PCR may preferentially amplify shorter templates, but because patient and control samples were amplified and corrected together, any resulting skew would affect both groups equally. At VDJ recombination sites, type 1 diabetes patients had fewer insertions and more deleted nucleotides, which implies abnormalities in thymic rearrangement.

All of the isolated RNA was reverse transcribed with the High Capacity cDNA Reverse Transcription Kit, so expressed TCRB transcripts were sequenced. Deep immunoSEQ sequencing was performed on naive, central memory and regulatory T cell samples, with an average of around 3.4 million total reads per sample. Sorted cells were lysed in RLT buffer, and RNA was extracted using DNase-treated RNeasy Micro or Mini kits according to cell number. To prevent cross-contamination, every cell subset was processed on its own, while patient and healthy donor samples were processed together. The immunoSEQ multiplex PCR was used to amplify TCRB sequences from cDNA, generating 87-bp fragments that spanned the CDR3 region. Sequencing of the amplicons was performed on the Illumina HiSeq platform. In the original analysis: Synthetic template baselines were used to correct PCR bias computationally, reads within Hamming distance 2 were collapsed together, and singletons that could not be merged were discarded. Reads were aligned against IMGT to assign V, D and J genes, CDR3 length and insertions or deletions at six rearrangement sites. Within each subset, clonotype counts were normalized to sorted cell number, after which true diversity and Gini coefficients were computed with the tcR R package. The overlap coefficient, calculated on TCRB nucleotide sequences, was used to quantify repertoire sharing. TCRdb took this table from immuneACCESS and kept in-frame rearrangements with V and J called. Such tables lack part of the clones; where checked against another copy, unresolved V genes explain under half of the gap, and the rest is unexplained. That table is the source of V, J and clone size, and D and trimming were worked out from the DNA. This sample is represented by 150,000 to 190,000 clones; around 8.5% of them were singletons. The ten largest clonotypes hold 0.55% to 0.75% of the sample.

Counted from cysteine to phenylalanine, this CDR3 has 13 amino acids. Of all the DNA, just the CDR3 is kept, 39 bases in frame from base 1. The germline V gene yields MDHEN for CDR1 and SYDVKM for CDR2. V loses 8 bases of germline sequence and J loses 8 bases, and the interval between the two ends is 18 bases. The sample holds a few counts of this clone. The antigen this receptor binds is unknown. No per-base quality is available; no much larger clone lies one base away. The sequence derives from a man aged 18-30 years in good health. The chain couples TRBV28 to TRBJ1-2; no D gene is confidently identified. Source material: central memory CD4+ T cells from blood. The CDR3 protein: CASVLGGRGGYTF. The bases are TGTGCCAGCGTGCTTGGCGGGCGGGGAGGCTACACCTTC.